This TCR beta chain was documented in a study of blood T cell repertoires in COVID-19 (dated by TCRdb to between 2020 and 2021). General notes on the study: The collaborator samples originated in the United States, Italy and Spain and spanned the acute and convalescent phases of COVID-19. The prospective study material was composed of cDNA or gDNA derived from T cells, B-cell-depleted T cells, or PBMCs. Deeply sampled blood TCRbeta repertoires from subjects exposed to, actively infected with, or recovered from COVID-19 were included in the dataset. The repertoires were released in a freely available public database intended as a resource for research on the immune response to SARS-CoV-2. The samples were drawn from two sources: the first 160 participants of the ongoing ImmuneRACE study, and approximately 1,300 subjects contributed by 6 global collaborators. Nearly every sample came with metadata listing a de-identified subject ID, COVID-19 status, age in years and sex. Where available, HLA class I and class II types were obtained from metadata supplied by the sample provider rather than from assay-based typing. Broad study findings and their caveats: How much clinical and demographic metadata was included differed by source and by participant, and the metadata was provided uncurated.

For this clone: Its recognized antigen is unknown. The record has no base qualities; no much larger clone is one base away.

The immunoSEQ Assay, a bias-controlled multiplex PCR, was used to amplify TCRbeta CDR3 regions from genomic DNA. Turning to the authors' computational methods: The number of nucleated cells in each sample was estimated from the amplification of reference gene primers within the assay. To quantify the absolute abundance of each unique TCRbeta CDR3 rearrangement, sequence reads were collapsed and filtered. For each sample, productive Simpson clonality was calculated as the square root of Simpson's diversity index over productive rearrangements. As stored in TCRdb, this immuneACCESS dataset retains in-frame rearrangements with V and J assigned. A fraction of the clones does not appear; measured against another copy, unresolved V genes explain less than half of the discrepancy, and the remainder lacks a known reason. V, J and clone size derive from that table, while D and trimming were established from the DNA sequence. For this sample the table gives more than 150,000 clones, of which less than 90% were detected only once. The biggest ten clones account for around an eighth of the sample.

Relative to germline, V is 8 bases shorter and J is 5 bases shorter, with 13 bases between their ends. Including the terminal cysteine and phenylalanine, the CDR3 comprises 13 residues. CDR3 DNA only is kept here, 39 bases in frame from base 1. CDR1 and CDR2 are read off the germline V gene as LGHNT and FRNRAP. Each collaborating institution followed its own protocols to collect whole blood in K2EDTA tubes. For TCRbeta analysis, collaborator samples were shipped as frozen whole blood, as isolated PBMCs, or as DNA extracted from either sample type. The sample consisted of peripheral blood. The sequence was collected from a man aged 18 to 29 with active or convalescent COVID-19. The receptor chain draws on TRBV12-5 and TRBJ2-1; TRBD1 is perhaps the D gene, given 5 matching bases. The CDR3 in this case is CASSQGRDNEQFF. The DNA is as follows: TGTGCTAGTTCTCAGGGAAGGGACAATGAGCAGTTCTTC.